This T cell receptor beta chain stems from a study of CD8+ T cells in alopecia areata. Note on this clone: Its antigen is undetermined.

Germline assignment: CDR1 GTSNPN and CDR2 SVGIG (reference sequence). The CDR3 extends over 12 amino acids. The V gene lost 1 base and the J gene lost 2 bases, with 6 bases spanning the gap. It was cDNA, reverse transcribed from extracted RNA, that served as the sequencing template. Profiled with immunoSEQ multiplex PCR; TCRdb holds only in-frame clones, not every one. Seen here are about 150,000 clones, roughly 53% observed once, and the top ten hold 5% to 7%. The study, taken as a whole, reports: Mice showed TCR sharing more clearly than patients did, possibly owing to HLA.

The TCR comes from a human donor with alopecia areata. The input for sequencing was CD4+ T cells sorted from blood, taken at week 0. The chain is built from TRBV30 and TRBJ2-7; D is uncertain. The CDR3 sequence is CAWSAATYEQYF. CDR3 bases: TGTGCCTGGAGTGCAGCAACCTACGAGCAGTACTTC. The full variable domain, with the rest looked up from reference TRBV30 and TRBJ2-7, is SQTIHQWPATLVQPVGSPLSLECTVEGTSNPNLYWYRQAAGRGLQLLFYSVGIGQISSEVPQNLSASRPQDRQFILSSKKLLLSDSGFYLCAWSAATYEQYFGPGTRLTVT.